Below are 14 T cell receptor beta chains sequenced from a single sample in a study of beta chain features in type 1 diabetes. As every portion of the isolated RNA was reverse transcribed, the sequencing read expressed TCRB transcripts. Generated by immunoSEQ multiplex PCR, the TCRdb table keeps only in-frame clones and is missing some. The table records 150,000 to 200,000 clones, 7.5% to 9.5% of them present only once. Sequenced input: central memory CD4+ T cells from blood. Every receptor here comes from a woman between 18 and 29 years old in good health.

V and J are TRBV5-8 and TRBJ2-3; D is perhaps TRBD1 (7 bases). Germline CDR1 and CDR2: SGHTS and YDEGEE. The V end lost 3 bases, the J end lost 3 bases, and 11 bases lay between the germline ends. The CDR3 runs to 14 residues. CDR3 sequence reads: CASSSSGGTDTQYF. The CDR3 DNA follows: TGTGCCAGCAGCTCGTCAGGGGGGACAGATACGCAGTATTTT. Based on the CDR3 plus reference TRBV5-8 and TRBJ2-3, the full variable domain is EAGVTQSPTHLIKTRGQQATLRCSPISGHTSVYWYQQALGLGLQFLLWYDEGEERNRGNFPPRFSGRQFPNYSSELNVNALELEDSALYLCASSSSGGTDTQYFGPGTRLTVL.

This clone was observed a handful of times. The genes are TRBV16 and TRBJ2-3; tentatively, D is TRBD1 (5 bases). Germline CDR1 reads KGHSY; CDR2 reads FQNENV. Trimming shortened V by 1 base and J by 0 bases, and 8 bases separated the two germline ends. CDR3 length: 15 amino acids. DNA for the CDR3: TGTGCCAGCAGCCAATGGGGCGTCAGCACAGATACGCAGTATTTT. It is translated as CASSQWGVSTDTQYF.

The chain combines TRBV7-9 with TRBJ1-5, with a tentative D call TRBD1 (5 bases). The CDR3 loop spans 13 amino acids. Trimming stripped 5 bases from V and 3 bases from J, with 8 bases between. CDR1 and CDR2 from the germline V gene are SEHNR and FQNEAQ (reference sequence). The CDR3 DNA sequence: TGTGCCAGCAGCCGGGGGGACAATCAGCCCCAGCATTTT. The encoded protein is CASSRGDNQPQHF.

The table lists this clone with a count of one. CDR3: CASSRPRSAQYF. Written as DNA, the CDR3 is TGTGCCAGCAGCCGCCCTCGATCGGCCCAGTACTTC. This chain links TRBV11-2 with TRBJ2-5, with no clear D. CDR1 and CDR2 from the germline V gene are SGHAT and FQNNGV. Deletions cut 5 bases from V and 9 bases from J, with 13 bases between. The CDR3 loop spans 12 amino acids.

CDR3 sequence: CASRSRGGYGYTF. In DNA form, the CDR3 reads TGTGCCAGCAGGTCCCGGGGGGGATATGGCTACACCTTC. The gene calls are TRBV6-5 and TRBJ1-2; a possible D gene is TRBD1 (5 bases). This CDR3 has 13 residues. Germline loops: CDR1 MNHEY, CDR2 SVGAGI. V dropped 6 bases and J dropped 5 bases, with 13 bases sitting between them.

This clone came up a few times. The chain links TRBV5-1 to TRBJ2-1, with 7 bases matching TRBD1. With 6 bases clipped from V and 8 bases from J, the junction kept 8 bases outside the gene matches. The CDR3 has 13 amino acids. CDR1 is SGHRS, CDR2 YFSETQ, per germline. The CDR3 DNA follows: TGCGCCAGCATACCCTCGGGACAGCATGAGCAGTTCTTC. Translation gives CASIPSGQHEQFF.

This clone was detected a few times. The J gene is TRBJ1-6, the V gene TRBV4-3; 8 nucleotides match TRBD1. V lost 3 bases, J lost 7 bases, and 5 bases stayed unmatched. Germline V gene lookup returns CDR1 LGHNA and CDR2 YSLEER. The CDR3 is made up of 15 amino acids. CDR3 bases: TGCGCCAGCAGCCAGGACAGGGTCGGGAATTCACCCCTCCACTTT. It is translated as CASSQDRVGNSPLHF.

This clone was seen a handful of times. The chain employs TRBV7-8 and TRBJ2-7, with unresolved D. The CDR3 sequence is 16 residues long. Germline assignment: CDR1 SGHVS and CDR2 FQNEAQ. V lost 0 bases, J lost 7 bases, and 19 bases lay in between. DNA of the CDR3: TGTGCCAGCAGCTTAGCCGCCGCTACGAGGTTTGGAGAGCAGTACTTC. Amino acids: CASSLAAATRFGEQYF.

This clone was picked up a small number of times. CDR3: CASSEMDSSYGYTF. In nucleotides, the CDR3 is TGTGCCAGCAGTGAAATGGACAGCTCTTATGGCTACACCTTC. This chain uses TRBV2 with TRBJ1-2; tentative D call: TRBD1 (6 bases). V was pared by 2 bases and J by 5 bases, with 12 bases between. Germline V lookup: CDR1 SNHLY, CDR2 FYNNEI. This CDR3 contains 14 residues. The variable domain in full, with the rest retrieved from reference TRBV2 and TRBJ1-2, is EPEVTQTPSHQVTQMGQEVILRCVPISNHLYFYWYRQILGQKVEFLVSFYNNEISEKSEIFDDQFSVERPDGSNFTLKIRSTKLEDSAMYFCASSEMDSSYGYTFGSGTRLTVV.

The rearrangement uses TRBV7-9 and TRBJ1-2; 7 nucleotides line up with TRBD1. V lost 2 bases, J lost 10 bases, and 7 bases stayed unmatched. Looked up from germline, CDR1 is SEHNR and CDR2 is FQNEAQ (reference sequence). This CDR3 contains 13 residues. The CDR3 region is CASSLPDRTIYTF. In DNA form, the CDR3 reads TGTGCCAGCAGCTTACCGGACAGGACAATCTACACCTTC.

The chain has TRBV14 and TRBJ1-2; D uncertain. The length of the CDR3 is 13 residues. The V gene's germline CDR1 is SGHDN and CDR2 FVKESK. Between the trimmed V and J ends, which lost 2 bases and 4 bases, there was a span of 8 bases. The CDR3 DNA reads as TGTGCCAGCAGCCAAACGAGATCCTATGGCTACACCTTC. It codes for CASSQTRSYGYTF.

This clone has a handful of counts. The V gene is TRBV10-3, the J gene TRBJ2-3, with TRBD1 matching 11 bases. The J segment lost 5 bases and the V segment lost 4 bases, leaving 5 bases of the junction unmatched. The CDR3 has 15 amino acids. Germline V CDR1 and CDR2: ENHRY, SYGVKD. This CDR3 is CAISVGQGAQDTQYF. CDR3 DNA sequence: TGTGCCATCAGTGTCGGACAGGGGGCACAAGATACGCAGTATTTT.

This clone was counted between two and nine times. The rearrangement uses TRBV29-1 and TRBJ2-3; TRBD2 might be the D (5 bases). The V and J ends lost 0 bases and 4 bases respectively, with 14 bases between them. The CDR3 sequence is 15 residues long. CDR1 is SQVTM and CDR2 is ANQGSEA in the germline V gene. The CDR3 reads CSVEDFGRDPDTQYF. The CDR3 DNA is TGCAGCGTTGAAGATTTTGGTCGGGATCCAGATACGCAGTATTTT.

The rearrangement links TRBV11-1 to TRBJ2-1, with 10 bases matching TRBD2. Losses at the gene ends were 4 bases for V and 6 bases for J; bases not matched to a gene: 9. Germline CDR1 SGHAT, CDR2 FQDESV (reference sequence). The CDR3 has 16 residues. The CDR3 spells CASSWVEREGSNEQFF. Written as DNA, the CDR3 is TGTGCCAGCAGCTGGGTAGAGCGGGAGGGCAGCAATGAGCAGTTCTTC. Full variable domain (rest looked up from reference TRBV11-1 and TRBJ2-1): EAEVAQSPRYKITEKSQAVAFWCDPISGHATLYWYRQILGQGPELLVQFQDESVVDDSQLPKDRFSAERLKGVDSTLKIQPAELGDSAMYLCASSWVEREGSNEQFFGPGTRLTVL.